The 6 T cell receptor beta chains reported below all come from one sample, sequenced in a study of T cell repertoires and HLA-DP antigens. The antigens for these receptors are not known. TCRdb's table, derived via immunoSEQ multiplex PCR, lists solely in-frame clones and lacks some. The table lists some 110,000 clones, almost 95% of them singletons. The sequenced sample consisted of CD4+ T cells from PBMCs. The receptors derive from a woman in her late teens or twenties in good health and CMV-seronegative.

V and J are TRBV5-1 and TRBJ2-3, with TRBD2 identical over 8 bases. The CDR3 covers 17 residues. Trimming took 3 bases from V and 0 from J; bases not matched to a gene: 9. The germline CDR1 and CDR2 sequences are SGHRS and YFSETQ. CDR3 nucleotides: TGCGCCAGCAGCTCAATAGCGGGACTAGGGAGCACAGATACGCAGTATTTT. This translates into CASSSIAGLGSTDTQYF.

The CDR3 nucleotides read TGTGCCAGCAGGGACGAGAGGGGATTCAGTGAAGCTTTCTTT. As protein: CASRDERGFSEAFF. V is TRBV5-4 and J is TRBJ1-1; the D gene is possibly TRBD1 (5 bases). CDR3 length: 14 residues. Deletions cut 5 bases from V and 7 bases from J, with 18 bases between. The germline CDR1 and CDR2 sequences are SGHNT and YYREEE (reference sequence).

Concerning this clone: The same CDR3 is also encoded by other DNA sequences in this sample. The V call is TRBV18, the J call TRBJ1-1; D gene ambiguous. Trimming shortened V by 2 bases and J by 0 bases, and 7 bases separated the two germline ends. The CDR3 is 14 residues long. Germline lookup yields CDR1 KGHSH and CDR2 LQKENI. The CDR3 sequence is CASSPAGVNTEAFF. CDR3 in DNA: TGTGCCAGCTCACCAGCAGGCGTGAACACTGAAGCTTTCTTT.

This clone was seen a single time. The chain couples TRBV6-5 to TRBJ1-5; TRBD1 might be the D (6 bases). This CDR3 comprises 12 residues. The V gene lost 6 bases and the J gene lost 7 bases, with 10 bases spanning the gap. The germline gives CDR1 MNHEY, CDR2 SVGAGI. CDR3 bases: TGTGCCAGCAGAAGGCAGGGGCAGCCCCAGCATTTT. It encodes CASRRQGQPQHF.

V usage is TRBV5-4 and J usage is TRBJ2-5, with TRBD2 matching 8 bases. The CDR3 is 17 residues long. V lost 6 bases, J lost 4 bases, and 17 bases stayed unmatched. CDR1 is SGHNT and CDR2 is YYREEE in the germline V gene (reference sequence). The CDR3 reads CASNSLLNSGVGETQYF. In DNA form, the CDR3 reads TGTGCCAGCAACAGCTTGTTGAATAGCGGGGTCGGAGAGACCCAGTACTTC. The variable domain in full, with the rest retrieved from reference TRBV5-4 and TRBJ2-5, is ETGVTQSPTHLIKTRGQQVTLRCSSQSGHNTVSWYQQALGQGPQFIFQYYREEENGRGNFPPRFSGLQFPNYSSELNVNALELDDSALYLCASNSLLNSGVGETQYFGPGTRLLVL.

V and J are TRBV28 and TRBJ2-5, with D unclear. V lost 3 bases and J 3 bases, leaving 11 bases between the germline ends. The germline CDR1 and CDR2 sequences are MDHEN and SYDVKM. This CDR3 region has 14 residues. DNA of the CDR3: TGTGCCAGCAGTTTTCTTTCGGACGAAGAGACCCAGTACTTC. It codes for CASSFLSDEETQYF.